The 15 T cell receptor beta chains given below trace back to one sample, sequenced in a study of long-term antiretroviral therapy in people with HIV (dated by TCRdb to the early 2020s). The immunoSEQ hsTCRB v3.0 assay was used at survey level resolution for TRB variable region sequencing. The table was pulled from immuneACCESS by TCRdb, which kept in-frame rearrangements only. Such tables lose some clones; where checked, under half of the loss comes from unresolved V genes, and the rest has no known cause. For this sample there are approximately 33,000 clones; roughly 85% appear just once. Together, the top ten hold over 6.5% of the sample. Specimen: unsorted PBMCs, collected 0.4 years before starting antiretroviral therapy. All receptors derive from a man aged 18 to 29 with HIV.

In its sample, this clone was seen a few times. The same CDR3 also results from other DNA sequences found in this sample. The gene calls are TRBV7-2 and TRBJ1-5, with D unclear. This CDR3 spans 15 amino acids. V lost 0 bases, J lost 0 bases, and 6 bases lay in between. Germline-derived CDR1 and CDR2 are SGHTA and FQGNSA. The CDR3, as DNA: TGTGCCAGCAGCTTAGCAGGTTATAGCAATCAGCCCCAGCATTTT. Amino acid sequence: CASSLAGYSNQPQHF. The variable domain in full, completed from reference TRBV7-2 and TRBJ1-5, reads GAGVSQSPSNKVTEKGKDVELRCDPISGHTALYWYRQSLGQGLEFLIYFQGNSAPDKSGLPSDRFSAERTGGSVSTLTIQRTQQEDSAVYLCASSLAGYSNQPQHFGDGTRLSIL.

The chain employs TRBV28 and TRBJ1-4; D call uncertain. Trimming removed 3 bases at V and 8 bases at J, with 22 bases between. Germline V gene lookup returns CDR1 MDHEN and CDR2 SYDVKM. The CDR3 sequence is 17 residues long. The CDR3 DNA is TGTGCCAGCAGTTTTCGCGGCACACCTCTTACGCGGGAAAAACTGTTTTTT. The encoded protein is CASSFRGTPLTREKLFF.

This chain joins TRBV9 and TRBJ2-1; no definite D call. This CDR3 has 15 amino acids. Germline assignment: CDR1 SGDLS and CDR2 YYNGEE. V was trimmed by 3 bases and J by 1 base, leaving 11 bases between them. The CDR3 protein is CASSERIESYNEQFF. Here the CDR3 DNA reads TGTGCCAGCAGCGAAAGGATCGAATCCTACAATGAGCAGTTCTTC.

CDR3 amino acids: CASSQDKLAGGNEQFF. DNA of the CDR3: TGCGCCAGCAGCCAAGATAAACTAGCGGGGGGAAATGAGCAGTTCTTC. The chain has TRBV4-1 and TRBJ2-1; 12 bases match TRBD2. The junction had 4 bases not matched to a gene; V was cut back by 0 bases and J by 7 bases. CDR3 length: 16 residues. The V gene's germline CDR1 is MGHRA and CDR2 YSYEKL.

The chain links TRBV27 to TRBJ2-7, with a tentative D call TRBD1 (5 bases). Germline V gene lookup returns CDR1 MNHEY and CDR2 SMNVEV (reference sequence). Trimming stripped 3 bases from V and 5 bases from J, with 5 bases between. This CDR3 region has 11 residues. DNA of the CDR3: TGTGCCAGCAGTTTGGGGCACGAGCAGTACTTC. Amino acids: CASSLGHEQYF.

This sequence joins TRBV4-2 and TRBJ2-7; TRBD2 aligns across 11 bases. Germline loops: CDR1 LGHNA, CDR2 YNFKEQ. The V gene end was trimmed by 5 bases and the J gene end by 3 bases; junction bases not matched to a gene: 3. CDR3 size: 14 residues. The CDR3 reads CASSFGTSGYEQYF. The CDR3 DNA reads TGTGCCAGCAGCTTCGGGACTAGCGGCTACGAGCAGTACTTC.

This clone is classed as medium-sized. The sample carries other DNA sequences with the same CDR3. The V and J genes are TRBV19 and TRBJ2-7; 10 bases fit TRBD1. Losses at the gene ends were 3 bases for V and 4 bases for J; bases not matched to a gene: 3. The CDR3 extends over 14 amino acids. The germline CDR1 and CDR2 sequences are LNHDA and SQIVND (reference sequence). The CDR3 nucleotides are TGTGCCAGTAGTATCGGGACAGGGGAATACGAGCAGTACTTC. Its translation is CASSIGTGEYEQYF.

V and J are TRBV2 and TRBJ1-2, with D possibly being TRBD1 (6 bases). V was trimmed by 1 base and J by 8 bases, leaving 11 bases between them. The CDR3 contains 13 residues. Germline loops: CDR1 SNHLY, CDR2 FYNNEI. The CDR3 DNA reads TGTGCCAGCAGTGAAGAGTCAGGGGTCGGCTACACCTTC. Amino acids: CASSEESGVGYTF.

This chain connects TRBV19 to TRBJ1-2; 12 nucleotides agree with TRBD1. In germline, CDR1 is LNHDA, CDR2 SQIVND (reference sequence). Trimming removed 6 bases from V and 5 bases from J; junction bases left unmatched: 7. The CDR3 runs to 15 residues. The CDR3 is CASSRDRGRNYGYTF. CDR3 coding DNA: TGTGCCAGTAGCCGGGACAGGGGGCGGAATTATGGCTACACCTTC.

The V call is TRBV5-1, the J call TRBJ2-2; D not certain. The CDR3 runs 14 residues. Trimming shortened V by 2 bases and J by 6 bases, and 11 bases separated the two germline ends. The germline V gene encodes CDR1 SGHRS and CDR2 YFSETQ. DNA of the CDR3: TGCGCCAGCAGCTTATACCGACTTCCCGGGGAGCTGTTTTTT. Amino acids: CASSLYRLPGELFF.

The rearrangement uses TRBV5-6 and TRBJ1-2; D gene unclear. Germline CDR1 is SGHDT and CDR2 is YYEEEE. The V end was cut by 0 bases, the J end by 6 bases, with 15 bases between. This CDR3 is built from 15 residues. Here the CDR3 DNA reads TGTGCCAGCAGCTTGGGAGACACCCTAGTGGATGGCTACACCTTC. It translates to CASSLGDTLVDGYTF.

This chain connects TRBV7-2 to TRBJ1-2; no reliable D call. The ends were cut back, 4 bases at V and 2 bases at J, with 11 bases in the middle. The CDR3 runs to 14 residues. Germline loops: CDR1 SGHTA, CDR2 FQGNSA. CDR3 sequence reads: CASSSRAENYGYTF. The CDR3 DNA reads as TGTGCCAGCAGCTCAAGGGCAGAAAACTATGGCTACACCTTC. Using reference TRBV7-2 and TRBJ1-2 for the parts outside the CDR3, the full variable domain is GAGVSQSPSNKVTEKGKDVELRCDPISGHTALYWYRQSLGQGLEFLIYFQGNSAPDKSGLPSDRFSAERTGGSVSTLTIQRTQQEDSAVYLCASSSRAENYGYTFGSGTRLTVV.

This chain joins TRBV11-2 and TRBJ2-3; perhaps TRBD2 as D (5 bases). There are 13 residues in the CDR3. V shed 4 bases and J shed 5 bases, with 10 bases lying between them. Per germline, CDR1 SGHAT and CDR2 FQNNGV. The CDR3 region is CASSSRVRDTQYF. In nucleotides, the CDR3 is TGTGCCAGCAGCTCGCGGGTCCGAGATACGCAGTATTTT.

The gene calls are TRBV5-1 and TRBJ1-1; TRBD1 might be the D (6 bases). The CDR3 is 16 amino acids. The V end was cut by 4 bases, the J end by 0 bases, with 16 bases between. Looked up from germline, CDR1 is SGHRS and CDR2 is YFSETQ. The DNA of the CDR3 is TGCGCCAGCAGCCCCGCCGGGGGCAGGGTGAACACTGAAGCTTTCTTT. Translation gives CASSPAGGRVNTEAFF.

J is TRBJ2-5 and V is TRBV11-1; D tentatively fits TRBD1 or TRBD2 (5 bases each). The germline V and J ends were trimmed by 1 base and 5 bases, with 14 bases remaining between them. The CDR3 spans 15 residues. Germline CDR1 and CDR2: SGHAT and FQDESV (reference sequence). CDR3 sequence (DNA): TGTGCCAGCAGCTTAGACGAGGGGCCTGGGGAGACCCAGTACTTC. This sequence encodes CASSLDEGPGETQYF.